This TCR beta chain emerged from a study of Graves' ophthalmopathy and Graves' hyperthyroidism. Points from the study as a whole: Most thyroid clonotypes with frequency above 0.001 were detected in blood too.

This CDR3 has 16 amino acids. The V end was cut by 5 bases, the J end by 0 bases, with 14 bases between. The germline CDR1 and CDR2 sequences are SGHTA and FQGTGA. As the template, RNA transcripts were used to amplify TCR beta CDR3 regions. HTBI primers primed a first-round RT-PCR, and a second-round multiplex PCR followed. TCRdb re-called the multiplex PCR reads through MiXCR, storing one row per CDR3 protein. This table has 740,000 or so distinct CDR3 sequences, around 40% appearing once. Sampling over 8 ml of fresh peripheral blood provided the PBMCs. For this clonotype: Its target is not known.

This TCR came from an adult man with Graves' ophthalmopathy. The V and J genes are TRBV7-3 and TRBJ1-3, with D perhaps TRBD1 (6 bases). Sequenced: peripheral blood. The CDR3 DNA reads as TGTGCCAGCAGCCGAGACAGGTCGAGCTCTGGAAACACCATATATTTT. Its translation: CASSRDRSSSGNTIYF.